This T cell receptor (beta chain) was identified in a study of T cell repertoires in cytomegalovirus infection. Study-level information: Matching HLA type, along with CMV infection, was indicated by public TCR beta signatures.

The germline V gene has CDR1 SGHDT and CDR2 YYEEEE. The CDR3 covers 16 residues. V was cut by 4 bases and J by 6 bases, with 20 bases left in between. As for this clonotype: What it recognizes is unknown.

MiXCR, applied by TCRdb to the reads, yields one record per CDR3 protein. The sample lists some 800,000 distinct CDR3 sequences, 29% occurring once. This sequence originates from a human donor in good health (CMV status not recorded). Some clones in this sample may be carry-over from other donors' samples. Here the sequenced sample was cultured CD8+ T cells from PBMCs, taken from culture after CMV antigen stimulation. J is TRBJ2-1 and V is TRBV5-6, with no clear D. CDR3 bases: TGTGCCAGCAGCCCAACATCCTCGGACCGACTCAATGAGCAGTTCTTC. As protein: CASSPTSSDRLNEQFF.